This record covers a single TCR beta chain. Its matching antigen is unknown. This record comes from a study of EBV T-cell therapy then PD-1 blockade in nasopharyngeal carcinoma. Unmatched junction bases numbered 7, after V lost 6 bases and J lost 8 bases. The germline V gene encodes CDR1 MRHNA and CDR2 SNTAGT. The CDR3 covers 15 residues. Profiling relied on immunoSEQ multiplex PCR, and the TCRdb table lists in-frame clones only, not all of them. Among tens of thousands of clones, approximately 80% were seen once, and the ten largest hold approximately 30%. Treatment indicated: AdE1-LMPpoly-expanded autologous EBV-specific T-cell therapy followed by anti-PD-1 nivolumab.

The sample consisted of CD8+ T cells from blood, taken at roughly day 67 from a patient whose treatment included autologous EBV-specific T cells and nivolumab. This sequence originates from a man aged 35 to 55 with nasopharyngeal carcinoma. This chain links TRBV6-4 with TRBJ2-1; 13 nucleotides match TRBD2. The CDR3 is CASSPTSGGNDEQFF. For the CDR3, the DNA is TGTGCCAGCAGCCCGACTAGCGGGGGGAATGATGAGCAGTTCTTC.